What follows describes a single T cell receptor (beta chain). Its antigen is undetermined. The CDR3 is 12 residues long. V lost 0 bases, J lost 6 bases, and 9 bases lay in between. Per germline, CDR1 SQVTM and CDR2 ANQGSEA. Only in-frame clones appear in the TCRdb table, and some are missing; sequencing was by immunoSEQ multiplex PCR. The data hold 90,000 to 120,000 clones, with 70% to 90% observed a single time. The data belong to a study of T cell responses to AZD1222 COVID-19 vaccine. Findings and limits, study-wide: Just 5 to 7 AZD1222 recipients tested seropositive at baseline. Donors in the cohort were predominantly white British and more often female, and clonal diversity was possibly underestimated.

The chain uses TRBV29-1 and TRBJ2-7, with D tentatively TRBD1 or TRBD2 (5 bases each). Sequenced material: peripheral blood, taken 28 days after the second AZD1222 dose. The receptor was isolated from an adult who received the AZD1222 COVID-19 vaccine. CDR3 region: CSVEEGTAEQYF. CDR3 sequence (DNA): TGCAGCGTTGAAGAGGGGACGGCCGAGCAGTACTTC.